The clone carrying this T cell receptor (beta chain) has just a few counts. Its antigen is currently unknown. The data stem from a study of beta chain features in type 1 diabetes. Study-wide points: Cells that show high TCR expression could be over-represented by cDNA sequencing. For patients, the naive, central memory and Treg TCRB repertoires appeared more alike than for healthy donors. Shortening that was moderate but significant affected the TCRB CDR3s of Type 1 diabetes patients in all four CD4+ subsets.

Germline-derived CDR1 and CDR2 are SNHLY and FYNNEI. Trimming took 8 bases from V and 8 from J, leaving 16 bases between them. The CDR3 loop spans 13 amino acids. In all sorted populations, purity surpassed 95%. All of the isolated RNA was reverse transcribed, so expressed TCRB transcripts were sequenced. Assay: immunoSEQ multiplex PCR; the TCRdb copy retains only in-frame clones and omits some. Of about 230,000 clones listed, more than 15% were seen once; the top ten hold 0.07% to 0.095%. This clonotype was sampled from a man aged 25-45 years with type 1 diabetes. Sequencing used naive CD4+ T cells from blood. The rearrangement joins TRBV2 to TRBJ2-1; tentatively, D is TRBD1 (5 bases). In DNA form, the CDR3 reads TGTGCCAGCGGACCCGGGTGGGGCGATGAGCAGTTCTTC. It encodes CASGPGWGDEQFF.